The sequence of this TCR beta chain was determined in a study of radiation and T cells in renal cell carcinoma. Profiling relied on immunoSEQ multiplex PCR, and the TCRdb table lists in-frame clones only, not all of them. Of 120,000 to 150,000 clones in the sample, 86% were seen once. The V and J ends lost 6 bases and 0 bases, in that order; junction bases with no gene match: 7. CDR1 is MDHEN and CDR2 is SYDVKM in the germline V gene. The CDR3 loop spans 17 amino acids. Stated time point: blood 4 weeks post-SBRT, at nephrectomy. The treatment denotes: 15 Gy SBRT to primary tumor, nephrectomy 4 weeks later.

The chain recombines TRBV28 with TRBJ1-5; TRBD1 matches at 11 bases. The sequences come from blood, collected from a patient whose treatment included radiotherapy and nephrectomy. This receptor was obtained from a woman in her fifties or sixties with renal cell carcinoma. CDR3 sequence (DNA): TGTGCCAGCAGGGAGGGACAGGGGGGCCTTAGCAATCAGCCCCAGCATTTT. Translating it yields CASREGQGGLSNQPQHF.